This T cell receptor (beta chain) came from a study of T-cell reconstitution after alpha-beta-depleted transplantation in children. The table lists this clonotype with many counts. Unique molecular identifiers were incorporated when the TCRbeta library was constructed. TCRdb processed the PCR reads anew with MiXCR; each CDR3 protein has one entry. This table has approximately 240,000 distinct CDR3 sequences, approximately 9.9% appearing once. The source material was PBMCs from the stem cell graft donor, sampled from the stem cell graft. This clonotype originated in a human donor who donated a stem cell graft to a child with SCID.

The CDR3: CASSFVGGPDTQYF. CDR3 nucleotides: TGTGCCAGCAGCTTCGTTGGGGGGCCGGATACGCAGTATTTT. This sequence joins TRBV5-5 and TRBJ2-3; D assignment may be TRBD1 or TRBD2 (6 bases each). Germline CDR1 SGHKS, CDR2 YYEKEE (reference sequence). The germline V and J ends were trimmed by 2 bases and 6 bases, with 13 bases remaining between them. CDR3 size: 14 residues.